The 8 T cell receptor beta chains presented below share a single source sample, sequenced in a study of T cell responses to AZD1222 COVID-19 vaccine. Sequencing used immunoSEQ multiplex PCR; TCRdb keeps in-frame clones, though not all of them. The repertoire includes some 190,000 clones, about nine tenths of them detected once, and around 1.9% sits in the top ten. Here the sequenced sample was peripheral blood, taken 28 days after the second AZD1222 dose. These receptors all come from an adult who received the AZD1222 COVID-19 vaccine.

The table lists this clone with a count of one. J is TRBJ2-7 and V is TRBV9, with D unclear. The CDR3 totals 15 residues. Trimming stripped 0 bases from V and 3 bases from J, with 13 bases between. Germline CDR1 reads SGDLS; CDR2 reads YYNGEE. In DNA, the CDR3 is TGTGCCAGCAGCGTAGGGCAGGACCTCATCTACGAGCAGTACTTC. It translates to CASSVGQDLIYEQYF. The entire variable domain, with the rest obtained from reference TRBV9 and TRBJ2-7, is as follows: DSGVTQTPKHLITATGQRVTLRCSPRSGDLSVYWYQQSLDQGLQFLIQYYNGEERAKGNILERFSAQQFPDLHSELNLSSLELGDSALYFCASSVGQDLIYEQYFGPGTRLTVT.

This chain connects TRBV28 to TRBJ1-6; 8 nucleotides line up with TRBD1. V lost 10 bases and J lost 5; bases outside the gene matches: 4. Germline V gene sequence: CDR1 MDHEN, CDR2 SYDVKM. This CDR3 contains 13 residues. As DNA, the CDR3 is TGTGCCACCGGGACAGGAAATAATTCACCCCTCCACTTT. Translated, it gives CATGTGNNSPLHF.

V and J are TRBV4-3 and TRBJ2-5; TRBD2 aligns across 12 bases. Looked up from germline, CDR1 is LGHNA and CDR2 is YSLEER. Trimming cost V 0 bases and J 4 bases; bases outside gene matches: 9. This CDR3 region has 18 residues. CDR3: CASSQDGLAGGPGETQYF. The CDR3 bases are TGCGCCAGCAGCCAAGATGGGCTAGCGGGGGGGCCCGGAGAGACCCAGTACTTC.

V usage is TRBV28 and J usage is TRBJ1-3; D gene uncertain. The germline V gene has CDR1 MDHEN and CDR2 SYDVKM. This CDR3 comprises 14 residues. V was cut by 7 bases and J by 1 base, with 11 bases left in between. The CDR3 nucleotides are TGTGCCAGCACCGACTACGCGTCTGGAAACACCATATATTTT. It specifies CASTDYASGNTIYF.

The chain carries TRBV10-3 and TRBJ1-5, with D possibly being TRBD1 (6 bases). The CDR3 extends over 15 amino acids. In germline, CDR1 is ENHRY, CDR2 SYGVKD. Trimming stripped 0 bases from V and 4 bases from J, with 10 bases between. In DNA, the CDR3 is TGTGCCATCAGTGAGTCGGGGGCCAGAAATCAGCCCCAGCATTTT. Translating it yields CAISESGARNQPQHF.

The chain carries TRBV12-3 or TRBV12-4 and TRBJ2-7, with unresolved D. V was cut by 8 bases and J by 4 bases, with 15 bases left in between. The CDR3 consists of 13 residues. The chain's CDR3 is CASRLGPTYEQYF. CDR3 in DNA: TGTGCCAGCCGACTCGGACCGACGTACGAGCAGTACTTC.

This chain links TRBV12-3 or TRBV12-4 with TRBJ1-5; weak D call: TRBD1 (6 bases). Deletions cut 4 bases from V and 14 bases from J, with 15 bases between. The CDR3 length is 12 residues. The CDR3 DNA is TGTGCCAGCAGTTCGACAGGAGGTCTGGAGCATTTT. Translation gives CASSSTGGLEHF.

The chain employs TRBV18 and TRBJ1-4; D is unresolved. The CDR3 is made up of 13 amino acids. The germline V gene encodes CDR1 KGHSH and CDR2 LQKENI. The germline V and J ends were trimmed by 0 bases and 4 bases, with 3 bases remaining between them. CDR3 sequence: CASSPPSNEKLFF. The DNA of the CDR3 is TGTGCCAGCTCACCACCCAGTAATGAAAAACTGTTTTTT.